Described below is a single T cell receptor beta chain sequence and its context. Antigen specificity is unknown. The source of the sample is a study of CD8 T cells in ankylosing spondylitis. MiXCR was run by TCRdb on the 5' RACE reads, yielding one entry per CDR3 protein. Of roughly 200,000 distinct CDR3 sequences listed, roughly 26% are singletons. The CDR3 spans 14 residues. Deletions cut 2 bases from V and 5 bases from J, with 11 bases between. The germline V gene has CDR1 MNHEY and CDR2 SMNVEV (reference sequence). Study observations and caveats: There was a TCR beta motif, made of fewer than 10 highly homologous variants, that appeared characteristic of ankylosing spondylitis blood.

Sequencing used blood, either unsorted or a sorted T cell fraction (not recorded which). The TCR comes from a male donor with ankylosing spondylitis or in good health (not recorded which). The chain has TRBV27 and TRBJ2-3, with D possibly TRBD2 on 5 matching bases. In nucleotides, the CDR3 is TGTGCCAGCAGTTTACGCGCGGGCGGAGATACGCAGTATTTT. Its protein product is CASSLRAGGDTQYF.